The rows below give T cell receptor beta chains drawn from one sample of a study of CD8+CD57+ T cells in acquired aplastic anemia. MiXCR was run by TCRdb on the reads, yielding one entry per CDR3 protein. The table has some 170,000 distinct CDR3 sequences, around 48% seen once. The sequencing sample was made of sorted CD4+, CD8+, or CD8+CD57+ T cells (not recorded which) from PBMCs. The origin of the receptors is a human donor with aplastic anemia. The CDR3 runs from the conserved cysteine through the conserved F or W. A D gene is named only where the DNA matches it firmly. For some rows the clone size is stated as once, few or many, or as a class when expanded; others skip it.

cdr3_nt: TGTGCCAGCAGGGCCGGGACAGGGGAAGAGACCCAGTACTTC
cdr3_aa: CASRAGTGEETQYF
v_call: TRBV6-5
clone_size: few
j_call: TRBJ2-5
d_call: TRBD1

cdr3_nt: TGTGCCAGCAGTTTGAGGAACATGAACACTGAAGCTTTCTTT
cdr3_aa: CASSLRNMNTEAFF
v_call: TRBV7-9
clone_size: NA
j_call: TRBJ1-1
d_call: NA

cdr3_nt: TGTGCCACCCGATGGGACAAACGGAACACTGAAGCTTTCTTT
cdr3_aa: CATRWDKRNTEAFF
v_call: TRBV19
clone_size: NA
j_call: TRBJ1-1
d_call: NA

cdr3_nt: TGTGCCAGCAGCTCCACCCGCCGACAGGGTATCGATAATGAGCAGTTCTTC
cdr3_aa: CASSSTRRQGIDNEQFF
v_call: TRBV7-2
clone_size: NA
j_call: TRBJ2-1
d_call: TRBD1

cdr3_nt: TGCAGCGTACCAGACAGGGCTGGGGCCAACGTCCTGACTTTC
cdr3_aa: CSVPDRAGANVLTF
v_call: TRBV29-1
clone_size: few
j_call: TRBJ2-6
d_call: TRBD1

cdr3_nt: TGTGCCAGCAGCTTAGTTGGGAATTCACCCCTCCACTTT
cdr3_aa: CASSLVGNSPLHF
v_call: TRBV7-2
clone_size: NA
j_call: TRBJ1-6
d_call: NA

cdr3_nt: TGCGCCAGCAGTGCCACCCGGCCAGCAAGCTCCTATAATTCACCCCTCCACTTT
cdr3_aa: CASSATRPASSYNSPLHF
v_call: TRBV10-2
clone_size: many
j_call: TRBJ1-6
d_call: NA

cdr3_nt: TGCAGTGCTAGAGTGGGTTCGGGATTTGAAAAACTGTTTTTT
cdr3_aa: CSARVGSGFEKLFF
v_call: TRBV20-1
clone_size: many
j_call: TRBJ1-4
d_call: NA

cdr3_nt: TGTGCCAGCAGCTTAAGGTTGGGTGCCGACAATGAGCAGTTCTTC
cdr3_aa: CASSLRLGADNEQFF
v_call: TRBV11-2
clone_size: NA
j_call: TRBJ2-1
d_call: NA

cdr3_nt: TGCAGCACTAGCGGAGAGGGAGGAGAAGGGCTGTTTTTT
cdr3_aa: CSTSGEGGEGLFF
v_call: TRBV29-1
clone_size: once
j_call: TRBJ1-4
d_call: NA

cdr3_nt: TGTGCCAGCAGTGAAAATCCAGCGAACACTGAAGCTTTCTTT
cdr3_aa: CASSENPANTEAFF
v_call: TRBV2
clone_size: NA
j_call: TRBJ1-1
d_call: NA

cdr3_nt: TGTGCCAGCAGCTTAGCGGTCCACAATGAGCAGTTCTTC
cdr3_aa: CASSLAVHNEQFF
v_call: TRBV7-9
clone_size: many
j_call: TRBJ2-1
d_call: NA

cdr3_nt: TGTGCCAGCAGTTTGCCGGCGGGGAGCTCCTACAATGAGCAGTTCTTC
cdr3_aa: CASSLPAGSSYNEQFF
v_call: TRBV12-3/TRBV12-4
clone_size: few
j_call: TRBJ2-1
d_call: NA

cdr3_nt: TGTGCCAGCTCACCACAAAAGGGGGCCTTCGGCGAGCAGTACTTC
cdr3_aa: CASSPQKGAFGEQYF
v_call: TRBV18
clone_size: many
j_call: TRBJ2-7
d_call: TRBD1

cdr3_nt: TGTGCCAGCAGCCCGACCTGGGGGACAGCTTCCTACGAGCAGTACTTC
cdr3_aa: CASSPTWGTASYEQYF
v_call: TRBV5-5
clone_size: many
j_call: TRBJ2-7
d_call: TRBD1

cdr3_nt: TGCGCCAGCAGAAGGACTAGCGGGGGGTCCTCCTACAATGAGCAGTTCTTC
cdr3_aa: CASRRTSGGSSYNEQFF
v_call: TRBV5-1
clone_size: many
j_call: TRBJ2-1
d_call: TRBD2

cdr3_nt: TGTGCCAGCAGTAGACTAGCGGGGGGACCCTACAATGAGCAGTTCTTC
cdr3_aa: CASSRLAGGPYNEQFF
v_call: TRBV2
clone_size: NA
j_call: TRBJ2-1
d_call: TRBD2

cdr3_nt: TGCGCCAGCAGTGAGTCCGGACTAGCGGGATCCGACGAGCAGTACTTC
cdr3_aa: CASSESGLAGSDEQYF
v_call: TRBV10-1
clone_size: NA
j_call: TRBJ2-7
d_call: TRBD2

cdr3_nt: TGTGCCAGCAGCCAAACAGTGGGAAACACCATATATTTT
cdr3_aa: CASSQTVGNTIYF
v_call: TRBV4-2
clone_size: many
j_call: TRBJ1-3
d_call: NA

cdr3_nt: TGTGCCAGCAGCTTACTCGGGCCTGGCACAGATACGCAGTATTTT
cdr3_aa: CASSLLGPGTDTQYF
v_call: TRBV7-9
clone_size: many
j_call: TRBJ2-3
d_call: NA

cdr3_nt: TGTGCCAGCAGTTACTCGAGGCTAGCGGGAAGCACAGATACGCAGTATTTT
cdr3_aa: CASSYSRLAGSTDTQYF
v_call: TRBV6-2/TRBV6-3
clone_size: few
j_call: TRBJ2-3
d_call: TRBD2

cdr3_nt: TGTGCCACATCCAGGACTAGCGGGTCTCAAGAGACCCAGTACTTC
cdr3_aa: CATSRTSGSQETQYF
v_call: TRBV7-4
clone_size: many
j_call: TRBJ2-5
d_call: TRBD2

cdr3_nt: TGTGCCAGCAGTTTAGGGCTGGGGTTAGTTGAAAAACTGTTTTTT
cdr3_aa: CASSLGLGLVEKLFF
v_call: TRBV12-3/TRBV12-4
clone_size: many
j_call: TRBJ1-4
d_call: NA